This T cell receptor (beta chain) was identified in a study of blood T cell repertoires in COVID-19. Study information: The United States, Italy and Spain were the sources of the acute and convalescent COVID-19 samples.

Authors' methods: Counts of nucleated cells, estimated from reference gene primer amplification, were obtained. The table came from immunoSEQ multiplex PCR; TCRdb's copy has only in-frame clones and leaves some out. Clone size and V and J calls were adopted from that table, with D and trimming inferred from the DNA. The sample shows some 150,000 clones, roughly 87% of them seen only once. The V gene's germline CDR1 is SGHNT and CDR2 YYREEE (reference sequence). The CDR3 extends over 16 amino acids. Losses at the gene ends were 0 bases for V and 2 bases for J; bases not matched to a gene: 8. Sequencing input: PBMCs or T cells enriched from blood (not recorded which). The sequence was collected from a human donor with acute COVID-19. The donor label of this sample is uncertain. The chain joins TRBV5-4 to TRBJ2-7; TRBD1 agrees at 7 bases. CDR3 bases: TGTGCCAGCAGCTTGGGATTCGGACAGGCGGCCTACGAGCAGTACTTC. Translating it yields CASSLGFGQAAYEQYF.